This TCR beta chain was captured by sequencing in a study of T cells in localized non-small cell lung cancer. Study results and caveats: A denser population of T cells in blood accompanied longer overall survival. Adjacent lung exhibited a median of about 56 among the 100 most abundant tumor clones.

The germline gives CDR1 KGHSH, CDR2 LQKENI. Between the trimmed V and J ends, which lost 2 bases and 2 bases, there was a span of 13 bases. This CDR3 is built from 16 residues. In regard to this clone: The antigen is undetermined.

Sequencing used immunoSEQ multiplex PCR; TCRdb keeps in-frame clones, though not all of them. This table holds tens of thousands of clones, roughly 86% found once. Here the sequenced sample was peripheral blood, taken before any cancer treatment. The clonotype was recovered from a man aged 40-75 years with stage I squamous cell lung carcinoma. The chain is built from TRBV18 and TRBJ2-1; no reliable D call. The CDR3 reads CASSPTKGLTYNEQFF. The DNA for the CDR3 is TGTGCCAGCTCACCAACGAAAGGTCTGACCTACAATGAGCAGTTCTTC.